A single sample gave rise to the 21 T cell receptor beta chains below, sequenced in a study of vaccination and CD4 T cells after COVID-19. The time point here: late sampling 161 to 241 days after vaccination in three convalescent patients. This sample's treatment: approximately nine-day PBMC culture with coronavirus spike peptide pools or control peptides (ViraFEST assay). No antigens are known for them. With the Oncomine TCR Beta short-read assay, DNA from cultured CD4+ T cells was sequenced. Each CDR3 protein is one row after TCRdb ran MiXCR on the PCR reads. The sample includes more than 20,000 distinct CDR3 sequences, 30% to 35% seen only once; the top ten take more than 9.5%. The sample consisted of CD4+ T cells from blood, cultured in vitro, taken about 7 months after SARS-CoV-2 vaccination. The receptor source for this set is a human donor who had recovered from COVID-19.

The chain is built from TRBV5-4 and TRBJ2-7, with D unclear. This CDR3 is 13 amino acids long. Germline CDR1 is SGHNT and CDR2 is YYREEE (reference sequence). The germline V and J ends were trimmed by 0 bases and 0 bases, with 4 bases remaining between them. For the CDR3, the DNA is TGTGCCAGCAGCTTGGATTTCTCCTACGAGCAGTACTTC. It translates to CASSLDFSYEQYF.

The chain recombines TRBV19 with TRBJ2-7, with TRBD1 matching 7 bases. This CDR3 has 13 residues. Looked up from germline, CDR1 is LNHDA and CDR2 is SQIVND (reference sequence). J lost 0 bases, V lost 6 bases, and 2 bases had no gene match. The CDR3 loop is CASSRQGSYEQYF. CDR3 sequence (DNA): TGTGCCAGTAGCCGACAGGGCTCCTACGAGCAGTACTTC.

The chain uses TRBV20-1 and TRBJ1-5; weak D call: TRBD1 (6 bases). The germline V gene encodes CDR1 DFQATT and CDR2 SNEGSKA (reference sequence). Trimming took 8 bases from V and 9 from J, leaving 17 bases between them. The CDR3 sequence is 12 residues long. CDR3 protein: CSLGGIDRPQHF. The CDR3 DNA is TGCAGTTTAGGGGGGATCGATCGGCCCCAGCATTTT.

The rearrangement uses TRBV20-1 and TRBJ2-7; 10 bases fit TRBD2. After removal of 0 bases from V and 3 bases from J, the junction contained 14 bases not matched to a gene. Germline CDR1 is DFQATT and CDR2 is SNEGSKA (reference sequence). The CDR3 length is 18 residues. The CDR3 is CSARDQLWSGGDSYEQYF. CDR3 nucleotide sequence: TGCAGTGCTAGAGATCAGCTTTGGAGCGGGGGGGACAGCTACGAGCAGTACTTC.

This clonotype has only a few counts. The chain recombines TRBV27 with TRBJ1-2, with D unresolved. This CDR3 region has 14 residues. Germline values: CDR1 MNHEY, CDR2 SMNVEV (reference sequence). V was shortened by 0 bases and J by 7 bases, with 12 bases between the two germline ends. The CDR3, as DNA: TGTGCCAGCAGTTTATCTAATACGCTGGGTGGCTACACCTTC. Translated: CASSLSNTLGGYTF.

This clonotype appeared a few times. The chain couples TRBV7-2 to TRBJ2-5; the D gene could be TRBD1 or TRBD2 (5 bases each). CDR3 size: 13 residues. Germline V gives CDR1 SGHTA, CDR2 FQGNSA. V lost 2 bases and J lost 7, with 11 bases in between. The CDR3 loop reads CASSLNSGTTQYF. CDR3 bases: TGTGCCAGCAGCTTAAATTCGGGGACGACCCAGTACTTC.

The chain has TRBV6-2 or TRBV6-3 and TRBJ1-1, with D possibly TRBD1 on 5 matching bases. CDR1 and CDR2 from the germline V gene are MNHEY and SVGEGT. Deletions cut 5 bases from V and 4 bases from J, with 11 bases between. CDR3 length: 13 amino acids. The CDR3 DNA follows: TGTGCCAGCAGTCGGGACGGCGGCACTGAAGCTTTCTTT. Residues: CASSRDGGTEAFF.

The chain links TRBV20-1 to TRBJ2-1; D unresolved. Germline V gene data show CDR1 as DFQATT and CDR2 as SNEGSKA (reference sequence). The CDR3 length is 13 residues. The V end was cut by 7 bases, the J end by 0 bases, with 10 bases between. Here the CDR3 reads CSGTASSYNEQFF. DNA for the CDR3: TGCAGTGGAACCGCGAGCTCCTACAATGAGCAGTTCTTC.

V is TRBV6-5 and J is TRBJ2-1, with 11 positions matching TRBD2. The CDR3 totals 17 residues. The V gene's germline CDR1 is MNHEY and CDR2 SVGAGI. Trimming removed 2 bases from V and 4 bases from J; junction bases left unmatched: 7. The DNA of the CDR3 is TGTGCCAGCAGTTACCAGGGGACTAGCGGACCATACAATGAGCAGTTCTTC. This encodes CASSYQGTSGPYNEQFF.

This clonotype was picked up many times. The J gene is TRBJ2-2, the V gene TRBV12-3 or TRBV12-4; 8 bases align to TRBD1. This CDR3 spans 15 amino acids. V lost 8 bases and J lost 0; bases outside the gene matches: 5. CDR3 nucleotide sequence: TGTGCCAGCGATAAACAGGGGGCGAACACCGGGGAGCTGTTTTTT. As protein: CASDKQGANTGELFF.

For the CDR3, the DNA is TGTGCCAGCAGCTTAGAGGGCGGGGTGTACAATGAGCAGTTCTTC. This encodes CASSLEGGVYNEQFF. The chain couples TRBV5-4 to TRBJ2-1; D is perhaps TRBD2 (6 bases). Looked up from germline, CDR1 is SGHNT and CDR2 is YYREEE (reference sequence). CDR3 length: 15 residues. The ends were cut back, 2 bases at V and 4 bases at J, with 13 bases in the middle.

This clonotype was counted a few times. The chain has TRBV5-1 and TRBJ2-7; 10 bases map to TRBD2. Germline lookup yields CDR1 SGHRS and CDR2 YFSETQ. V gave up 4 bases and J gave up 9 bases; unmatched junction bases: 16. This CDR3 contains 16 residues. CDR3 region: CASSDTHSGGTAGQYF. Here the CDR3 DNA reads TGCGCCAGCAGCGACACCCATAGCGGGGGGACCGCCGGGCAGTACTTC.

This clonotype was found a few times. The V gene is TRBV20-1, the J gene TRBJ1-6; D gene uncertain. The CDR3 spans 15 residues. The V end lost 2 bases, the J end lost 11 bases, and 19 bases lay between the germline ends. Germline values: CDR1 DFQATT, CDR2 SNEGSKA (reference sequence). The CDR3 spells CSARPRTSRQTPLHF. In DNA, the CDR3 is TGCAGTGCTAGACCTAGGACTTCCAGGCAGACACCCCTCCACTTT.

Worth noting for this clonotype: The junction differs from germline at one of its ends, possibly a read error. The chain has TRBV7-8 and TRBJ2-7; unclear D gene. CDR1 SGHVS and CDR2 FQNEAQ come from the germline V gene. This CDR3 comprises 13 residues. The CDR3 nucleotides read TGTGCCAGCAGCTTAGCTGGTTCCTACGAGCGGTACTTC. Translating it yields CASSLAGSYERYF.

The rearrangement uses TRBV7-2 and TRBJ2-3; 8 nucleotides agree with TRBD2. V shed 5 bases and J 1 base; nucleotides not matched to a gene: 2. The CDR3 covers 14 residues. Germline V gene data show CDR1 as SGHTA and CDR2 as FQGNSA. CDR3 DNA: TGTGCCAGCAGCCCGGGGGGGGGCACAGATACGCAGTATTTT. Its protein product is CASSPGGGTDTQYF.

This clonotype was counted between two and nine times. The CDR3 here is CASRQYGTGQETQYF. CDR3 nucleotide sequence: TGTGCCAGCAGACAATACGGGACAGGCCAAGAGACCCAGTACTTC. This chain joins TRBV27 and TRBJ2-5; 8 positions match TRBD1. The germline gives CDR1 MNHEY, CDR2 SMNVEV (reference sequence). V trimming: 6 bases; J trimming: 1 base; junction bases outside the gene matches: 7. The CDR3 is made up of 15 amino acids.

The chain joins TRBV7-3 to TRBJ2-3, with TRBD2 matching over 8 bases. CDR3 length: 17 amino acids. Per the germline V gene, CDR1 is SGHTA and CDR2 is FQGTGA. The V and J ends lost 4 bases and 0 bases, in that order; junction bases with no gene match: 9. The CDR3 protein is CASSSIGSGTSTDTQYF. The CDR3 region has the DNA TGTGCCAGCAGCTCCATTGGTAGCGGGACTAGCACAGATACGCAGTATTTT.

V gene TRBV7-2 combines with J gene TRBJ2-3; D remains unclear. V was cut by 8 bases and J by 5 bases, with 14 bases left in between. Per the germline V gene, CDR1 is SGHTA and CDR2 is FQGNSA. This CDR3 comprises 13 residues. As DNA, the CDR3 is TGTGCCAGCCGTCCGAACGGCGGAGATACGCAGTATTTT. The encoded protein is CASRPNGGDTQYF. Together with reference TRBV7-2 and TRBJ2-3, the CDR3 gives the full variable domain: GAGVSQSPSNKVTEKGKDVELRCDPISGHTALYWYRQSLGQGLEFLIYFQGNSAPDKSGLPSDRFSAERTGGSVSTLTIQRTQQEDSAVYLCASRPNGGDTQYFGPGTRLTVL.

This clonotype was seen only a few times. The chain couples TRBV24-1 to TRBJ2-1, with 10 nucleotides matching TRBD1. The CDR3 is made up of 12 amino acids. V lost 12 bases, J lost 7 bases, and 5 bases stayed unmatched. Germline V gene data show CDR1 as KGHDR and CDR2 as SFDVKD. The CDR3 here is CAAGTGVNEQFF. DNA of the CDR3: TGTGCCGCCGGGACAGGGGTTAATGAGCAGTTCTTC.

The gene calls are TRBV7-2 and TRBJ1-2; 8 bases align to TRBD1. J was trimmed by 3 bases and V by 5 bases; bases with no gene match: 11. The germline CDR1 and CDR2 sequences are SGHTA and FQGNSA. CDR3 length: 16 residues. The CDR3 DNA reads TGTGCCAGCAGCCCGAACGGACAGGGCGACTACTATGGCTACACCTTC. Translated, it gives CASSPNGQGDYYGYTF.

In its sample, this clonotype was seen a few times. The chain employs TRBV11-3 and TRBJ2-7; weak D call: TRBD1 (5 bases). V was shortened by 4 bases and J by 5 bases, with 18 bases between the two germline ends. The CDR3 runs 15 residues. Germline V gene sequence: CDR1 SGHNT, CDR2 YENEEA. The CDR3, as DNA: TGTGCCAGCAGCTCGACCAGGGCCATGGGCAACGAGCAGTACTTC. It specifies CASSSTRAMGNEQYF. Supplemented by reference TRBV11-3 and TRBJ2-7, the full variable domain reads EAGVVQSPRYKIIEKKQPVAFWCNPISGHNTLYWYLQNLGQGPELLIRYENEEAVDDSQLPKDRFSAERLKGVDSTLKIQPAELGDSAVYLCASSSTRAMGNEQYFGPGTRLTVT.